This entry lists 3 T cell receptor beta chains sequenced from one sample in a study of CD8+ T cells in alopecia areata. Sequencing templates came from extracted RNA that was reverse transcribed into cDNA. Sequencing was performed with immunoSEQ multiplex PCR; in TCRdb, only in-frame clones are kept and a portion is missing. Among approximately 150,000 clones, around 87% were seen once, and the ten largest hold less than 15%. Sequenced material: CD8+ T cells sorted from blood, taken at week 0. These receptors were collected from a human donor with alopecia areata.

As DNA, the CDR3 is TGTGCCAGCAGCGTAGGCACGGGGGGGCAAACAGATACGCAGTATTTT. It encodes CASSVGTGGQTDTQYF. The rearrangement uses TRBV9 and TRBJ2-3; 8 bases match TRBD2. The CDR3 runs 16 residues. Germline V gene sequence: CDR1 SGDLS, CDR2 YYNGEE. J gave up 3 bases and V 0 bases, and 6 bases lay outside the gene matches.

The genes are TRBV2 and TRBJ2-4, with 7 nucleotides matching TRBD1. This CDR3 is built from 16 residues. Germline V gene lookup returns CDR1 SNHLY and CDR2 FYNNEI. With V trimmed by 4 bases and J by 7 bases, 13 bases remained unmatched. The CDR3 loop reads CASSGSRDSDLNIQYF. The DNA of the CDR3 is TGTGCCAGCAGTGGGAGCCGGGACAGCGACCTTAACATTCAGTACTTC.

The rearrangement joins TRBV19 to TRBJ2-2; TRBD2 aligns across 12 bases. CDR3 size: 16 residues. Trimming took 4 bases from V and 5 from J; bases not matched to a gene: 5. Germline V CDR1 and CDR2: LNHDA, SQIVND (reference sequence). The CDR3 reads CASSTFGLAGTGELFF. DNA for the CDR3: TGTGCCAGTAGTACCTTCGGACTAGCGGGAACCGGGGAGCTGTTTTTT. The entire variable domain, with the rest obtained from reference TRBV19 and TRBJ2-2, is as follows: DGGITQSPKYLFRKEGQNVTLSCEQNLNHDAMYWYRQDPGQGLRLIYYSQIVNDFQKGDIAEGYSVSREKKESFPLTVTSAQKNPTAFYLCASSTFGLAGTGELFFGEGSRLTVL.